Listed here are 21 T cell receptor beta chains from one sample, sequenced in a study of long-term antiretroviral therapy in people with HIV. The authors ran the immunoSEQ assay, v3.0, at survey level. Sequenced by immunoSEQ multiplex PCR; TCRdb stores in-frame clones only, minus some. The data hold under 20,000 clones, with around four fifths observed a single time. Sequenced here: unsorted PBMCs, sampled 2.1 to 2.2 years before starting antiretroviral therapy. The source of these receptors is a man aged 25-45 years with HIV.

The rearrangement joins TRBV11-2 to TRBJ1-3; D unclear. This CDR3 comprises 17 residues. Germline assignment: CDR1 SGHAT and CDR2 FQNNGV. V was trimmed by 5 bases and J by 0 bases, leaving 17 bases between them. The CDR3 sequence is CASSPGRASFSGNTIYF. The CDR3 nucleotides read TGTGCCAGCAGCCCAGGTCGGGCTTCATTCTCTGGAAACACCATATATTTT.

The chain combines TRBV19 with TRBJ1-4; D is undetermined. The CDR3 totals 15 residues. Germline-derived CDR1 and CDR2 are LNHDA and SQIVND (reference sequence). V lost 4 bases, J lost 2 bases, and 11 bases lay in between. CDR3 DNA sequence: TGTGCCAGTAGTACGGGTTGGGGTACTAATGAAAAACTGTTTTTT. It codes for CASSTGWGTNEKLFF.

The V call is TRBV5-4, the J call TRBJ2-6; 8 bases are a match to TRBD1. Germline V gene data show CDR1 as SGHNT and CDR2 as YYREEE (reference sequence). The CDR3 runs to 16 residues. V dropped 0 bases and J dropped 3; count of bases not matched to a gene: 2. CDR3 sequence reads: CASSLDRGFGANVLTF. In DNA, the CDR3 is TGTGCCAGCAGCTTGGACAGGGGGTTTGGGGCCAACGTCCTGACTTTC.

This rearrangement joins TRBV18 to TRBJ2-3, with 12 bases fitting TRBD1. With 2 bases clipped from V and 1 base from J, the junction kept 7 bases outside the gene matches. The germline CDR1 and CDR2 sequences are KGHSH and LQKENI. CDR3 size: 18 residues. This CDR3 is CASSPGTGGAPGTDTQYF. In nucleotides, the CDR3 is TGTGCCAGCTCACCAGGGACAGGGGGCGCCCCGGGCACAGATACGCAGTATTTT.

The chain has TRBV29-1 and TRBJ2-7; 8 bases map to TRBD1. V shed 6 bases, J shed 0 bases, and the junction held 7 bases outside the gene matches. The length of the CDR3 is 14 residues. The germline CDR1 and CDR2 sequences are SQVTM and ANQGSEA. Here the CDR3 DNA reads TGCAGCGTCCGACAGGGGCCCTCCTCCTACGAGCAGTACTTC. This gives the protein CSVRQGPSSYEQYF.

In its sample, this clone was seen a few times. This chain connects TRBV28 to TRBJ2-1; 10 bases line up with TRBD2. Germline V CDR1 and CDR2: MDHEN, SYDVKM. After removal of 9 bases from V and 9 bases from J, the junction contained 11 bases not matched to a gene. The CDR3 sequence is 14 residues long. The CDR3 region is CASLHSGRKGEQFF. As DNA, the CDR3 is TGTGCCAGTCTCCATAGCGGGAGGAAGGGTGAGCAGTTCTTC.

V usage is TRBV5-4 and J usage is TRBJ2-5; TRBD2 matches at 7 bases. The germline CDR1 and CDR2 sequences are SGHNT and YYREEE (reference sequence). The V gene end was trimmed by 6 bases and the J gene end by 5 bases; junction bases not matched to a gene: 10. The CDR3 is 14 amino acids. The CDR3 coding sequence is TGTGCCAGCACCATGGGGGGGTTGGGGGAGACCCAGTACTTC. It yields the protein CASTMGGLGETQYF.

CDR3 sequence: CASSSPIGQFTEAFF. The CDR3 DNA follows: TGTGCCAGCAGTTCCCCTATCGGACAGTTCACTGAAGCTTTCTTT. This chain uses TRBV27 with TRBJ1-1; TRBD1 might be the D (6 bases). V lost 4 bases, J lost 4 bases, and 16 bases lay in between. CDR3 size: 15 residues. Germline V gene lookup returns CDR1 MNHEY and CDR2 SMNVEV (reference sequence).

This clone is medium-sized in the sample. The V gene is TRBV7-2, the J gene TRBJ1-6; 7 nucleotides agree with TRBD1. CDR1 is SGHTA, CDR2 FQGNSA, per germline. The ends lost 6 bases at V and 7 bases at J; junction bases unmatched: 9. This CDR3 has 15 amino acids. The CDR3 sequence: CASSLPRGVNSPLHF. As DNA, the CDR3 is TGTGCCAGCAGTCTACCCAGGGGGGTGAATTCACCCCTCCACTTT.

The chain carries TRBV5-8 and TRBJ2-3; D gene uncertain. Looked up from germline, CDR1 is SGHTS and CDR2 is YDEGEE. CDR3 length: 14 residues. Trimming left V 0 bases short and J 5 bases short, with 10 bases between. The CDR3 reads CASSLGQFRDTQYF. CDR3 in DNA: TGTGCCAGCAGCTTGGGGCAATTTCGAGATACGCAGTATTTT.

The chain is built from TRBV4-3 and TRBJ2-7, with 10 positions matching TRBD2. The germline CDR1 and CDR2 sequences are LGHNA and YSLEER. Losses at the gene ends were 4 bases for V and 0 bases for J; bases not matched to a gene: 3. The CDR3 length is 15 residues. The DNA of the CDR3 is TGCGCCAGCAGCCTCGCTAGCGGGAGCTCCTACGAGCAGTACTTC. Translating it yields CASSLASGSSYEQYF.

CDR3 bases: TGTGCCAGCAGTGAGGGGATTAACTATGGCTACACCTTC. Translating it yields CASSEGINYGYTF. This sequence joins TRBV6-1 and TRBJ1-2; D remains unclear. Looked up from germline, CDR1 is MNHNS and CDR2 is SASEGT. The CDR3 is 13 amino acids. The ends were cut back, 3 bases at V and 1 base at J, with 6 bases in the middle.

The J gene is TRBJ2-2, the V gene TRBV5-1; 8 bases agree with TRBD1. The V and J ends lost 4 bases and 1 base, in that order; junction bases with no gene match: 3. CDR3 length: 15 amino acids. CDR1 and CDR2 from the germline V gene are SGHRS and YFSETQ. CDR3 in amino acids: CASSEGQGNTGELFF. The CDR3 coding sequence is TGCGCCAGCAGCGAAGGACAGGGGAACACCGGGGAGCTGTTTTTT.

J is TRBJ1-5 and V is TRBV5-6, with 8 bases identical to TRBD1. Unmatched junction bases numbered 5, after V lost 0 bases and J lost 3 bases. Per germline, CDR1 SGHDT and CDR2 YYEEEE. The CDR3 contains 16 residues. Written as DNA, the CDR3 is TGTGCCAGCAGCTTGGGGACAGGGCTATCCAATCAGCCCCAGCATTTT. Translation gives CASSLGTGLSNQPQHF.

The chain is built from TRBV6-1 and TRBJ2-7; unclear D gene. The CDR3 length is 11 residues. V lost 5 bases, J lost 0 bases, and 2 bases lay in between. Looked up from germline, CDR1 is MNHNS and CDR2 is SASEGT. The CDR3 loop reads CASSNSYEQYF. CDR3 sequence (DNA): TGTGCCAGCAGTAACTCCTACGAGCAGTACTTC.

V gene TRBV11-1 combines with J gene TRBJ1-1; perhaps TRBD1 as D (6 bases). The CDR3 is made up of 18 amino acids. Germline V CDR1 and CDR2: SGHAT, FQDESV (reference sequence). Trimming removed 4 bases from V and 0 bases from J, with 21 bases in between. The CDR3 DNA follows: TGTGCCAGCAGCTCTGCCCTACGGGGCAGGGGCATGAACACTGAAGCTTTCTTT. Its protein is CASSSALRGRGMNTEAFF.

The chain joins TRBV27 to TRBJ2-3; D is unresolved. The CDR3 has 12 amino acids. The germline V and J ends were trimmed by 6 bases and 6 bases, with 10 bases remaining between them. Germline-derived CDR1 and CDR2 are MNHEY and SMNVEV (reference sequence). CDR3 region: CASRDLGDTQYF. CDR3 in DNA: TGTGCCAGCAGGGATCTTGGGGATACGCAGTATTTT.

V and J are TRBV28 and TRBJ2-7; TRBD1 matches 8 bases. Unmatched junction bases numbered 8, after V lost 6 bases and J lost 4 bases. The CDR3 has 14 amino acids. The germline V gene encodes CDR1 MDHEN and CDR2 SYDVKM. CDR3 loop: CASRFDRGQYEQYF. CDR3 DNA sequence: TGTGCCAGCAGATTTGACAGGGGTCAATACGAGCAGTACTTC.

This rearrangement joins TRBV7-9 to TRBJ2-1, with D hard to call. V was trimmed by 5 bases and J by 2 bases, leaving 16 bases between them. The CDR3 extends over 16 amino acids. In germline, CDR1 is SEHNR, CDR2 FQNEAQ (reference sequence). DNA of the CDR3: TGTGCCAGCAGCCCAAAACTCATAACAACCTACAATGAGCAGTTCTTC. This encodes CASSPKLITTYNEQFF. Full variable domain (outside the CDR3, taken from reference TRBV7-9 and TRBJ2-1): DTGVSQNPRHKITKRGQNVTFRCDPISEHNRLYWYRQTLGQGPEFLTYFQNEAQLEKSRLLSDRFSAERPKGSFSTLEIQRTEQGDSAMYLCASSPKLITTYNEQFFGPGTRLTVL.

The chain recombines TRBV7-9 with TRBJ1-2, with D maybe TRBD1 (6 bases). Germline V CDR1 and CDR2: SEHNR, FQNEAQ (reference sequence). The CDR3 runs to 16 residues. Between the trimmed V and J ends, which lost 1 base and 2 bases, there was a span of 14 bases. Here the CDR3 DNA reads TGTGCCAGCAGCTTAGTAGGGGGACCGATAAACTATGGCTACACCTTC. Protein sequence: CASSLVGGPINYGYTF.

Here the CDR3 DNA reads TGTGCTAGTGGTTTGGTCCTCGGGGTTGGGGGGAATCAGCCCCAGCATTTT. Its translation: CASGLVLGVGGNQPQHF. The rearrangement uses TRBV12-5 and TRBJ1-5; weak D call: TRBD1 (5 bases). This CDR3 has 17 residues. Deletions cut 0 bases from V and 4 bases from J, with 16 bases between. The germline V gene encodes CDR1 LGHNT and CDR2 FRNRAP.